The present entry profiles one TCR beta chain with its context. This clone was detected many times. Its antigen is not yet known. This may come from a read error, since a much larger clone is one base off. The germline V gene encodes CDR1 MNHEY and CDR2 SMNVEV (reference sequence). The CDR3, from cysteine to phenylalanine, totals 13 residues. Only CDR3 DNA remains: 39 bases, in frame from the first base. The sample is drawn from a study of metastatic and nonmetastatic thyroid tumors (dated by TCRdb to 2020 to 2021). The study in broad terms: Repertoires were compared across peripheral blood and tumor or nodule tissue samples from malignant and benign thyroid patients.

Results and caveats for the whole study, not just this receptor: In both blood and tumor samples, malignant tumors were reported to have significantly higher TCR beta diversity than benign nodules.

No patient had received any treatment before thyroid surgery. The study retrospectively analysed patient clinical samples collected from about 2012 to 2018 using T-cell receptor beta sequencing. Library method: PCR. Sequenced on an Illumina HiSeq 4000. High-throughput sequencing was used to profile the CDR3 region of the TCR beta-chain in every patient. As for the authors' bioinformatics: The researchers built a classifier to tell apart papillary thyroid cancer patients with distant metastasis, based on CDR3 differences among clinicopathological groups. To measure repertoire diversity the researchers used the Shannon index, while the Morisita-Horn index served to gauge how similar the tumor and blood repertoires were. In TCRdb, the public reads were trimmed at Q25 with fastp and aligned with MiXCR, with productive beta chains retained. These V and J calls rely on TCRdb rather than the paper's analysis. The sample profile shows under 40,000 clones; about 18% of them were found once. Around 6.6% of the sample goes to the ten largest clones.

This clonotype was sampled from a male donor with papillary thyroid cancer or a benign thyroid nodule (not recorded which). Some clones in this sample may be carry-over from other donors' samples. Here the chain combines TRBV27 and TRBJ2-2; TRBD1 is a weak D gene call, 8 bases matching. Sequencing was carried out using blood. For the CDR3, the sequence is CASSFTGGGEPFF. The nucleotide sequence is TGTGCCAGCAGTTTTACAGGGGGGGGGGAGCCGTTTTTT.